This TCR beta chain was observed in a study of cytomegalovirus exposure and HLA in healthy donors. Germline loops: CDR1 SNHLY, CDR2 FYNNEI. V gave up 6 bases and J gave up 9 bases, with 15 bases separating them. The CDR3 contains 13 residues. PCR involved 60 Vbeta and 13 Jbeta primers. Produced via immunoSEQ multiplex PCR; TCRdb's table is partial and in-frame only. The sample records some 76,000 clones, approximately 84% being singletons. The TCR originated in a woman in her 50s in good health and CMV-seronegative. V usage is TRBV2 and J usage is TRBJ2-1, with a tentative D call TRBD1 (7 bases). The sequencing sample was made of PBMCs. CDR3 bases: TGTGCCAGCAGGGCAGGGGGGATTGCTGAGCAGTTCTTC. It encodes CASRAGGIAEQFF.